This entry features one T cell receptor (beta chain) sequence. The entry originates in a study of technical replicates of blood from several donors. Profiled with immunoSEQ multiplex PCR; TCRdb holds only in-frame clones, not every one. This table holds fewer than 100,000 clones, around nine tenths found once. Sample: T cells isolated from PBMCs. This TCR was sampled from a human donor in good health.

In DNA, the CDR3 is TGTGCCATCAGTGAGTCACATACTAGCGGGATCGGTGAGACCCAGTACTTC. Translation gives CAISESHTSGIGETQYF. The V call is TRBV10-3, the J call TRBJ2-5, with 10 bases aligning to TRBD2. This CDR3 has 17 amino acids. V lost 0 bases to trimming and J lost 5 bases; unmatched junction nucleotides: 9. Germline assignment: CDR1 ENHRY and CDR2 SYGVKD.